The rows below give T cell receptor beta chains drawn from one sample of a study of blood T cell repertoires in COVID-19. Clones were sequenced by immunoSEQ multiplex PCR, and TCRdb holds only the in-frame ones, with some missing. The sample records 450,000 or so clones, roughly 87% being singletons. Sequencing was performed on PBMCs or T cells enriched from blood (not recorded which). All receptors derive from a man between 18 and 29 years old who had recovered from COVID-19. CDR3s include the opening cysteine and the closing phenylalanine or tryptophan. The D gene is left open where the match is weak. Only part of the rows carry a size: once, few, many, or a class if the clone is expanded.

v_gene	j_gene	abundance	d_gene	CDR3aa	CDR3nt
TRBV3-1/TRBV3-2	TRBJ2-7	-	TRBD2	CASRPSGNYEQYF	TGTGCCAGCAGACCTAGCGGGAATTACGAGCAGTACTTC
TRBV19	TRBJ1-2	-	TRBD1	CASIQGYGYGYTF	TGTGCCAGCATACAGGGGTATGGCTATGGCTACACCTTC
TRBV5-1	TRBJ2-1	-	-	CASSLGTYNEQFF	TGCGCCAGCAGCTTGGGGACATACAATGAGCAGTTCTTC
TRBV13	TRBJ1-3	-	-	CASSLTGVNTIYF	TGTGCCAGCAGCTTGACGGGGGTGAACACCATATATTTT
TRBV19	TRBJ1-3	-	-	CASSIPGSGGGNTIYF	TGTGCCAGTAGTATTCCAGGGTCCGGTGGTGGAAACACCATATATTTT
TRBV11-2	TRBJ2-1	-	-	CASSLDSSSYNEQFF	TGTGCCAGCAGCTTGGACAGCAGCTCCTACAATGAGCAGTTCTTC
TRBV28	TRBJ1-4	-	TRBD1	CASSRGQGNEKLFF	TGTGCCAGCAGTAGGGGACAGGGGAATGAAAAACTGTTTTTT
TRBV2	TRBJ1-4	-	TRBD1	CASSEQGAGGTNEKLFF	TGTGCCAGCAGCGAACAGGGGGCAGGAGGGACTAATGAAAAACTGTTTTTT
TRBV5-1	TRBJ1-2	-	TRBD1	CASSSGRTGGYGYTF	TGCGCCAGCAGCTCAGGGCGGACAGGGGGCTATGGCTACACCTTC
TRBV2	TRBJ2-2	-	TRBD2	CASSASGRGTGELFF	TGTGCCAGCAGTGCTAGCGGGAGAGGTACCGGGGAGCTGTTTTTT
TRBV2	TRBJ1-1	-	-	CASSGDSSEAFF	TGTGCCAGCAGTGGCGATTCGTCCGAAGCTTTCTTT
TRBV7-3	TRBJ1-2	-	-	CASPGFYGYTF	TGTGCCAGCCCCGGTTTCTATGGCTACACCTTC
TRBV5-4	TRBJ1-6	once	TRBD1	CASSLRQGNSPLHF	TGTGCCAGCAGCCTCCGACAGGGGAATTCACCCCTCCACTTT
TRBV2	TRBJ1-5	-	-	CASTGDSNQPQHF	TGTGCCAGCACGGGAGATAGCAATCAGCCCCAGCATTTT
TRBV5-6	TRBJ1-4	once	TRBD1	CASTTSSETGLLYVEKLFF	TGTGCCAGCACCACTTCTTCCGAGACAGGGCTCCTTTATGTGGAAAAACTGTTTTTT
TRBV6-1	TRBJ2-7	-	-	CASSETGDEQYF	TGTGCCAGCAGTGAAACGGGGGACGAGCAGTACTTC
TRBV7-9	TRBJ2-3	-	TRBD2	CASSWGELAGWGSDTQYF	TGTGCCAGCAGCTGGGGTGAGCTAGCGGGATGGGGGTCGGATACGCAGTATTTT
TRBV27	TRBJ1-5	once	-	CASSAQGLRNQPQHF	TGTGCCAGCAGTGCACAGGGTCTTCGCAATCAGCCCCAGCATTTT
TRBV4-1	TRBJ2-1	-	TRBD2	CASSPTGTKFQGGEQFF	TGCGCCAGCAGCCCGACCGGGACTAAGTTCCAGGGTGGCGAGCAGTTCTTC
TRBV7-8	TRBJ1-5	once	-	CASSLGASNQPQHF	TGTGCCAGCAGCTTAGGGGCTTCCAATCAGCCCCAGCATTTT
TRBV28	TRBJ2-5	-	-	CASQGGNHQETQYF	TGTGCCAGTCAAGGCGGGAATCACCAAGAGACCCAGTACTTC
TRBV5-4	TRBJ2-5	-	TRBD2	CASSLGTSVETQYF	TGTGCCAGCAGCCTCGGGACTAGCGTGGAGACCCAGTACTTC
TRBV25-1	TRBJ2-1	few	-	CASSTIEASEQFF	TGTGCCAGCAGTACGATAGAGGCATCTGAGCAGTTCTTC
TRBV30	TRBJ1-6	-	-	CAWSPGQPHSPLHF	TGTGCCTGGAGTCCTGGACAGCCCCATTCACCCCTCCACTTT
TRBV7-2	TRBJ2-5	-	TRBD2	CASSLVGSGGQETQYF	TGTGCCAGCAGCTTAGTAGGTAGCGGGGGCCAAGAGACCCAGTACTTC